This T cell receptor (beta chain) was profiled in a study of blood T cells in healthy people across ages. For the second PCR, which ran for about 6 to 11 cycles, a sample-barcoded 5' primer and a J-beta primer mix were used. TCRdb itself ran the 5' RACE reads through MiXCR, one entry per CDR3 protein. The repertoire consists of 1 million or so distinct CDR3 sequences, with under 30% occurring once and the leading ten covering approximately 0.7%. V dropped 8 bases and J dropped 0; count of bases not matched to a gene: 10. The CDR3 sequence is 15 residues long. The V gene's germline CDR1 is SGHRS and CDR2 YFSETQ. The sample was also reused in another study, on T cells of mothers and their children.

The sequence was obtained from a girl aged 2-10 years in good health. Source material: blood. The chain has TRBV5-1 and TRBJ1-1; 7 positions agree with TRBD1. The CDR3 DNA sequence: TGCGCCAGTTCATCTCTGGGACAGATGAACACTGAAGCTTTCTTT. Amino acid sequence: CASSSLGQMNTEAFF.